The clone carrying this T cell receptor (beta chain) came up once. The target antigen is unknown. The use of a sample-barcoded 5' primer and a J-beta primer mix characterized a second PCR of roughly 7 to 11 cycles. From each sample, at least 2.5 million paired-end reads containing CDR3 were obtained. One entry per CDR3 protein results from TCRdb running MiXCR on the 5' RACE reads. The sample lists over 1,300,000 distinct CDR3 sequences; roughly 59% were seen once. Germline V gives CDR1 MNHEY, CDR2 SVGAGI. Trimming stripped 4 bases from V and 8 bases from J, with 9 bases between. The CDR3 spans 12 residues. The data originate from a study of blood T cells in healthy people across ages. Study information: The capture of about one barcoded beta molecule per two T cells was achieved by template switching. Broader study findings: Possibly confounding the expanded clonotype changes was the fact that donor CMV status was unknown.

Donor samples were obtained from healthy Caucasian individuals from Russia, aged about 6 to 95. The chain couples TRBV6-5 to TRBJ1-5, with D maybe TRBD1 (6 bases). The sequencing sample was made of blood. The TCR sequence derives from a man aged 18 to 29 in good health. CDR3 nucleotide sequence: TGTGCCAGCAGTTCGGGGGCCGAGCCCCAGCATTTT. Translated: CASSSGAEPQHF.